The entry below describes one T cell receptor (beta chain). This clonotype was detected ten times or more. Its target antigen remains unknown. No quality values exist for individual bases; no much larger clone is one base distant. The sample is drawn from a study of spatial heterogeneity in lung cancer (dated by TCRdb to about 2019). For the wider study: Beta-chain transcripts were consistently detected in greater numbers than alpha-chain transcripts, which likely reflected higher beta-chain transcript abundance. In the raw uncorrected reads, each unique combination of TCR and UMI appeared on average more than ten times. In non-small cell lung cancer, the study quantitatively compared TCR alpha and beta repertoires across several tumor regions, matched nontumor lung, and blood. Nonsynonymous mutation counts, determined by whole-exome sequencing of tumor tissue, were related to TCR repertoire features. At surgery, over 200 tumor regions, some 61 matched nontumor lung samples and more than 50 PBMC samples were TCR-sequenced for both alpha and beta chains. What the research found in general, with its limitations: Additional single-cell paired TCR alpha and beta sequencing was considered necessary to confirm, at a functional level, the hypothesis that regional TCRs recognize regional mutations. Ubiquitous expanded tumor TCRs showed up in blood more often at tumor resection than at routine follow-up.

To prepare the library, 5' RACE was applied. Sequenced using a NextSeq 500. The TCR library protocol attached a unique molecular identifier to each TCR cDNA molecule to allow correction of PCR and sequencing errors. From the authors' description of their analysis: Decombinator tools were used for TCR identification, UMI-based error correction and CDR3 extraction. TCRs above a frequency of 2 per 1,000, corresponding to the top 1% of the tumor frequency distribution, were defined as expanded. Each repertoire was subsampled 100 times to 5,000 TCRs, after which Renyi diversity was computed with the R vegan package. CDR3 similarity networks were built from amino acid triplet string-kernel similarity, connecting CDR3s with pairwise similarity above 0.82. TCRdb trimmed public reads at Q25 via fastp, called clones via MiXCR and kept in-frame beta chains. Each entry is one CDR3 protein sequence, shown with its most common DNA and genes. The authors' filters were not applied to this entry. The sample table shows 30,000 to 45,000 distinct CDR3 sequences, and less than 5.5% are seen once. Clones ranked in the top ten supply more than 25% of the sample.

The sample's time point label is to be understood as: sample taken at primary tumor resection. Whole RNA extracted from tumor and nontumor lung tissue, or from cryopreserved PBMC samples, was used for TCR sequencing without cell sorting. Donors were about 70 patients with early-stage, untreated non-small cell lung cancer from the lung TRACERx cohort. Patients were selected for TCR sequencing only if sufficient RNA was available from at least two tumor regions. The germline V gene (reference sequence) supplies CDR1 SEHNR and CDR2 FQNEAQ. Counted from cysteine to phenylalanine, this CDR3 has 17 amino acids. Only the CDR3 DNA stays, 51 bases, in frame from base 1. At the junction V is shortened by 6 bases and J by 8 bases, with 26 bases in between.

The source is a female donor with early-stage non-small cell lung cancer. Material: PBMCs, obtained at surgery. This chain is built from TRBV7-9 and TRBJ2-1; the D segment is perhaps TRBD1 or TRBD2, each sharing 6 matched bases. CDR3 region: CASRSPDTGGVADEQFF. The nucleotides are TGTGCCAGCAGATCGCCCGATACCGGGGGCGTAGCGGATGAGCAGTTCTTC.